The 10 T cell receptor beta chains given below trace back to one sample, sequenced in a study of beta chain features in type 1 diabetes. TCRB transcripts that were expressed got sequenced, as all of the isolated RNA had been reverse transcribed. This table comes from immunoSEQ multiplex PCR, and its TCRdb copy is limited to in-frame clones, with some not included. The table includes roughly 610,000 clones, roughly a sixth detected once. Sample: naive CD4+ T cells from blood. The receptors were sampled from a man aged 18-30 years in good health.

The chain employs TRBV9 and TRBJ1-3, with a weak D call TRBD1 (5 bases). Germline V gives CDR1 SGDLS, CDR2 YYNGEE. The CDR3 is 16 amino acids. V dropped 2 bases and J dropped 0 bases, with 12 bases sitting between them. The DNA for the CDR3 is TGTGCCAGCAGCGTCGATACAGGCATCTCTGGAAACACCATATATTTT. Residues: CASSVDTGISGNTIYF.

V gene TRBV6-5 combines with J gene TRBJ1-6; the D is unclear. The CDR3 is 15 residues long. Germline CDR1 is MNHEY and CDR2 is SVGAGI. V shed 0 bases and J shed 4 bases, with 7 bases lying between them. CDR3 residues: CASSYSSLYNSPLHF. In DNA form, the CDR3 reads TGTGCCAGCAGTTACTCGAGTTTGTATAATTCACCCCTCCACTTT.

The sample holds a few counts of this clone. The chain carries TRBV19 and TRBJ2-5; D is undetermined. The ends were cut back, 3 bases at V and 1 base at J, with 12 bases in the middle. The CDR3 consists of 15 residues. Germline V gene sequence: CDR1 LNHDA, CDR2 SQIVND (reference sequence). This CDR3 reads CASSIGGRIQETQYF. CDR3 DNA: TGTGCCAGTAGTATTGGTGGCAGAATCCAAGAGACCCAGTACTTC.

As DNA, the CDR3 is TGTGCCAGCAGTTTGAACTCCTACGAGCAGTACTTC. Its translation: CASSLNSYEQYF. The rearrangement uses TRBV28 and TRBJ2-7; D unresolved. Germline CDR1 reads MDHEN; CDR2 reads SYDVKM. V was cut by 3 bases and J by 0 bases, with 3 bases left in between. CDR3 length: 12 amino acids.

This clone showed up just once. The rearrangement uses TRBV10-3 and TRBJ1-3; 9 bases line up with TRBD1. The CDR3 is 14 residues long. The V and J ends lost 6 bases and 2 bases, in that order; junction bases with no gene match: 2. The germline V gene encodes CDR1 ENHRY and CDR2 SYGVKD. CDR3 sequence: CAIRDRGAGNTIYF. The CDR3 bases are TGTGCCATCAGGGACAGGGGTGCTGGAAACACCATATATTTT.

The J gene is TRBJ2-7, the V gene TRBV28; D remains ambiguous. This CDR3 has 11 residues. The V and J ends lost 7 bases and 5 bases respectively, with 9 bases between them. Germline CDR1 and CDR2: MDHEN and SYDVKM. The CDR3 spells CASTPRDEQYF. The CDR3 DNA reads as TGTGCCAGCACACCCCGGGACGAGCAGTACTTC.

This clone was observed a handful of times. The chain is built from TRBV7-2 and TRBJ1-1; D unclear. V was clipped by 1 base and J by 4 bases, with 4 bases between them. CDR3 length: 12 residues. Germline V lookup: CDR1 SGHTA, CDR2 FQGNSA. CDR3 sequence reads: CASSLGITEAFF. DNA of the CDR3: TGTGCCAGCAGCTTAGGAATCACTGAAGCTTTCTTT.

The rearrangement uses TRBV6-5 and TRBJ2-5; D is unclear. Trimming left V 6 bases short and J 6 bases short, with 8 bases between. Per the germline V gene, CDR1 is MNHEY and CDR2 is SVGAGI. This CDR3 is 11 amino acids long. Written as DNA, the CDR3 is TGTGCCAGCAGCCATTCGCAGACCCAGTACTTC. Amino acids: CASSHSQTQYF.

The chain couples TRBV4-1 to TRBJ2-1; 11 nucleotides align to TRBD2. Per the germline V gene, CDR1 is MGHRA and CDR2 is YSYEKL. The CDR3 extends over 15 amino acids. After removal of 5 bases from V and 7 bases from J, the junction contained 7 bases not matched to a gene. CDR3 loop: CASSTRLAGFNEQFF. The CDR3 coding sequence is TGCGCCAGCAGCACCCGACTAGCGGGATTTAATGAGCAGTTCTTC.

This clone has just a few counts. The CDR3 nucleotides are TGTGCCTGGAGAAGGGACAGGGGTCGTGAAAAACTGTTTTTT. Protein sequence: CAWRRDRGREKLFF. The chain employs TRBV30 and TRBJ1-4; 10 nucleotides match TRBD1. CDR1 and CDR2 (germline): GTSNPN, SVGIG (reference sequence). This CDR3 has 14 residues. J was trimmed by 7 bases and V by 3 bases; bases with no gene match: 5.